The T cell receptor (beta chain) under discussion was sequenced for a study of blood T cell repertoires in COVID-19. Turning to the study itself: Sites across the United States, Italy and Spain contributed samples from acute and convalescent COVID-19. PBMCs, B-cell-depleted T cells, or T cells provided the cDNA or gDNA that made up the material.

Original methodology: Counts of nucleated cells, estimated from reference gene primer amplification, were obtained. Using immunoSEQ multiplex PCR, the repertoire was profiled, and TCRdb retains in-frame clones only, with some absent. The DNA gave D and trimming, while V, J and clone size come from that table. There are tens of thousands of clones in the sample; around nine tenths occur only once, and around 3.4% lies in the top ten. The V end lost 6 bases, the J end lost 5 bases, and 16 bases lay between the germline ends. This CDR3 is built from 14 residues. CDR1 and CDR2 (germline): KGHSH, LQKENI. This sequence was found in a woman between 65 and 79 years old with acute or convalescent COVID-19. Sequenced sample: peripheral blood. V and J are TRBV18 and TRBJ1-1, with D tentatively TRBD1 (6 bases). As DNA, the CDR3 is TGTGCCAGCTCCATTCAGGGGAGGGAGACTGAAGCTTTCTTT. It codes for CASSIQGRETEAFF.